Below, 28 T cell receptor beta chains from the same sample are listed, as sequenced in a study of blood T cells in healthy people across ages. A second about 7 to 11 cycle PCR used barcoded and J-beta primers. TCRdb called the 5' RACE reads again in MiXCR, with one record for every CDR3 protein. The sample carries nearly 800,000 distinct CDR3 sequences, 20% to 25% recorded once. The same sample was also studied in work on T cells of mothers and their children.

Specimen: blood. The receptors originated from a boy under 18 in good health.

The table lists this clonotype with a few counts. The chain combines TRBV6-5 with TRBJ1-2; D is unresolved. Trimming left V 4 bases short and J 2 bases short, with 11 bases between. This CDR3 is 14 amino acids long. In germline, CDR1 is MNHEY, CDR2 SVGAGI. The CDR3 is CASSLSGKNYGYTF. In DNA form, the CDR3 reads TGTGCCAGCAGTTTGTCGGGGAAGAACTATGGCTACACCTTC.

Only a few counts were recorded for this clonotype. An end of the junction does not agree with germline; a read error may underlie this. This sequence joins TRBV6-2 or TRBV6-3 and TRBJ2-5; TRBD1 might be the D (5 bases). This CDR3 has 13 residues. The germline V gene has CDR1 MNHEY and CDR2 SVGEGT. The CDR3 sequence: CASSYSHSIKGQF. In DNA, the CDR3 is TGTGCCAGCAGTTACTCCCATAGTATCAAGGGGCAATTC.

The chain couples TRBV20-1 to TRBJ1-1; 8 nucleotides match TRBD1. Unmatched junction bases numbered 17, after V lost 6 bases and J lost 5 bases. This CDR3 has 16 amino acids. Germline V gives CDR1 DFQATT, CDR2 SNEGSKA (reference sequence). This chain's CDR3 is CSARGPYQGARTEAFF. DNA of the CDR3: TGCAGTGCCCGAGGCCCCTATCAGGGGGCGAGGACTGAAGCTTTCTTT.

The chain combines TRBV7-2 with TRBJ2-7; 7 nucleotides align to TRBD2. The germline CDR1 and CDR2 sequences are SGHTA and FQGNSA. CDR3 length equals 14 residues. Trimming at V came to 2 bases and at J to 5 bases, leaving 6 bases not matched to a gene. The CDR3 sequence is CASSLSGTRDEQYF. CDR3 sequence (DNA): TGTGCCAGCAGCTTAAGCGGGACGCGCGACGAGCAGTACTTC.

The J gene is TRBJ2-3, the V gene TRBV29-1; 13 bases map to TRBD2. The CDR3 length is 14 residues. V lost 6 bases, J lost 4 bases, and 4 bases stayed unmatched. Germline CDR1 reads SQVTM; CDR2 reads ANQGSEA. CDR3 in DNA: TGCAGCGTGGGGACTAGCGGGAAGGCAGATACGCAGTATTTT. Translation: CSVGTSGKADTQYF.

About this clonotype itself: No conserved phenylalanine or tryptophan is present at the end of the CDR3, so a read error is the likely explanation. The chain links TRBV28 to TRBJ2-1; 11 positions agree with TRBD2. CDR3 size: 16 residues. The V and J ends lost 5 bases and 4 bases, in that order; junction bases with no gene match: 7. Germline V CDR1 and CDR2: MDHEN, SYDVKM. The CDR3 sequence is CASSALLAGAYNEQFL. The CDR3 DNA reads TGTGCCAGCAGTGCACTACTAGCGGGAGCTTACAATGAGCAGTTCTTA.

This clonotype has a handful of counts. J is TRBJ2-7 and V is TRBV20-1; D might be TRBD1 (5 bases). Trimming pared 0 bases from V and 2 bases from J, leaving 8 bases between. The CDR3 sequence is 13 residues long. In germline, CDR1 is DFQATT, CDR2 SNEGSKA (reference sequence). CDR3 sequence: CSARDAGTYEQYF. The CDR3, as DNA: TGCAGTGCTAGAGACGCAGGGACCTACGAGCAGTACTTC.

This clonotype appeared a few times. V gene TRBV20-1 combines with J gene TRBJ1-4; D not certain. The CDR3 consists of 12 residues. The V end lost 6 bases, the J end lost 6 bases, and 11 bases lay between the germline ends. Germline V lookup: CDR1 DFQATT, CDR2 SNEGSKA (reference sequence). Written as DNA, the CDR3 is TGCAGTGCAAGCCAGGAACATGAAAAACTGTTTTTT. Residues: CSASQEHEKLFF.

The chain combines TRBV25-1 with TRBJ2-5; 9 bases align to TRBD2. The germline V gene encodes CDR1 MGHDK and CDR2 SYGVNS. V was pared by 1 base and J by 3 bases, with 6 bases of the junction left unmatched. The CDR3 has 16 residues. CDR3 in amino acids: CASSELELAGKETQYF. In nucleotides, the CDR3 is TGTGCCAGCAGTGAATTGGAACTAGCGGGTAAAGAGACCCAGTACTTC.

The rearrangement links TRBV6-5 to TRBJ2-6; 8 nucleotides match TRBD1. The CDR3 covers 17 residues. Unmatched junction bases numbered 9, after V lost 4 bases and J lost 4 bases. The germline gives CDR1 MNHEY, CDR2 SVGAGI. The CDR3 DNA reads TGTGCCAGCAGTTCGCCAGGGGGCGTGAAGGGGGCCAACGTCCTGACTTTC. Protein sequence: CASSSPGGVKGANVLTF.

This sequence joins TRBV29-1 and TRBJ1-4; possible D gene TRBD1, 6 bases. This CDR3 spans 13 amino acids. V was clipped by 5 bases and J by 4 bases, with 11 bases between them. Germline assignment: CDR1 SQVTM and CDR2 ANQGSEA. The CDR3 protein is CSVLDRSNEKLFF. The CDR3 region has the DNA TGCAGCGTTCTCGACAGGAGTAATGAAAAACTGTTTTTT. Drawing the rest from reference TRBV29-1 and TRBJ1-4, the complete variable domain is SAVISQKPSRDICQRGTSLTIQCQVDSQVTMMFWYRQQPGQSLTLIATANQGSEATYESGFVIDKFPISRPNLTFSTLTVSNMSPEDSSIYLCSVLDRSNEKLFFGSGTQLSVL.

This clonotype has just a few counts. V is TRBV20-1 and J is TRBJ2-1, with 11 nucleotides matching TRBD2. With 0 bases clipped from V and 7 bases from J, the junction kept 8 bases outside the gene matches. CDR3 length: 16 residues. Germline V lookup: CDR1 DFQATT, CDR2 SNEGSKA (reference sequence). The CDR3 is CSARDLTSGIGNEQFF. Written as DNA, the CDR3 is TGCAGTGCTAGAGATTTGACTAGCGGGATTGGGAATGAGCAGTTCTTC.

This clonotype was picked up a small number of times. The V and J genes are TRBV5-5 and TRBJ2-7; maybe TRBD2 (6 bases). The CDR3 length is 13 residues. Per the germline V gene, CDR1 is SGHKS and CDR2 is YYEKEE (reference sequence). Trimming cost V 4 bases and J 1 base, with 9 bases left between them. The CDR3, as DNA: TGTGCCAGCAGCGAGGGACTTTCCTACGAGCAGTACTTC. Translation: CASSEGLSYEQYF.

This clonotype was observed a few times. Sequence at one end of the junction differs from germline and may be a read error. The rearrangement uses TRBV5-6 and TRBJ1-1, with D uncertain. Germline assignment: CDR1 SGHDT and CDR2 YYEEEE. The CDR3 runs 12 residues. The CDR3 spells CAGSSLNTEAFF. As DNA, the CDR3 is TGTGCCGGCAGCTCATTGAACACTGAAGCTTTCTTT.

In regard to this clonotype: The junction departs from germline at one end; a sequencing error may be responsible. The chain is built from TRBV7-9 and TRBJ2-5; 7 nucleotides agree with TRBD2. The germline CDR1 and CDR2 sequences are SEHNR and FQNEAQ (reference sequence). This CDR3 has 14 residues. DNA of the CDR3: TGTGCCAGCAGCTCGCGACTAGCCCAAGAGACCCGGTACTTC. Residues: CASSSRLAQETRYF.

The V and J genes are TRBV10-3 and TRBJ2-3; TRBD2 matches at 12 bases. V was clipped by 2 bases and J by 0 bases; unmatched bases: 0. CDR1 is ENHRY and CDR2 is SYGVKD in the germline V gene. The CDR3 is 16 amino acids. The CDR3 nucleotides are TGTGCCATCAGTGAGGGACTAGCGGGGAGCACAGATACGCAGTATTTT. This sequence encodes CAISEGLAGSTDTQYF.

The V and J genes are TRBV28 and TRBJ2-1; TRBD2 agrees at 14 bases. This CDR3 has 17 amino acids. The V gene's germline CDR1 is MDHEN and CDR2 SYDVKM. V was clipped by 5 bases and J by 4 bases; unmatched bases: 7. CDR3 sequence: CASSPPGTSGRYNEQFF. CDR3 DNA: TGTGCCAGCAGTCCCCCGGGGACTAGCGGGAGATACAATGAGCAGTTCTTC.

The rearrangement joins TRBV27 to TRBJ1-5; D gene unclear. Trimming shortened V by 6 bases and J by 0 bases, and 6 bases separated the two germline ends. Per germline, CDR1 MNHEY and CDR2 SMNVEV (reference sequence). CDR3 length: 13 residues. CDR3 nucleotides: TGTGCCAGCAGCTGGGGTAGCAATCAGCCCCAGCATTTT. Protein product: CASSWGSNQPQHF.

There are a few counts of this clonotype. The chain is built from TRBV7-2 and TRBJ2-5; D remains unclear. V lost 5 bases, J lost 1 base, and 11 bases lay in between. The CDR3 contains 14 residues. Germline V CDR1 and CDR2: SGHTA, FQGNSA. The CDR3 region has the DNA TGTGCCAGCAGCCTGCTACCCATCCAAGAGACCCAGTACTTC. It yields the protein CASSLLPIQETQYF.

The chain combines TRBV29-1 with TRBJ2-7; D is possibly TRBD1 (6 bases). Germline values: CDR1 SQVTM, CDR2 ANQGSEA. This CDR3 has 12 amino acids. V was trimmed by 7 bases and J by 2 bases, leaving 12 bases between them. The chain's CDR3 is CSARDNPYEQYF. CDR3 nucleotides: TGCAGCGCCCGGGACAATCCCTACGAGCAGTACTTC.

The chain is built from TRBV3-1 and TRBJ1-3; TRBD1 might be the D (6 bases). Trimming removed 4 bases at V and 0 bases at J, with 16 bases between. The CDR3 extends over 17 amino acids. CDR1 and CDR2 (germline): LGHDT, YNNKEL (reference sequence). The CDR3 bases are TGTGCCAGCAGCCGAAGACAGGTTTATAGCTCTGGAAACACCATATATTTT. Amino acids: CASSRRQVYSSGNTIYF.

In its sample, this clonotype was seen a few times. The chain has TRBV29-1 and TRBJ2-1, with 10 bases matching TRBD2. CDR1 is SQVTM, CDR2 ANQGSEA, per germline. Trimming at V came to 7 bases and at J to 7 bases, leaving 10 bases not matched to a gene. CDR3 size: 14 residues. DNA of the CDR3: TGCAGCGGGAACATAGCGGGAGGAAGGAATGAGCAGTTCTTC. Its protein is CSGNIAGGRNEQFF.

The chain uses TRBV9 and TRBJ2-1, with 8 bases that match TRBD1. V shed 3 bases, J shed 10 bases, and the junction held 0 bases outside the gene matches. Germline CDR1 SGDLS, CDR2 YYNGEE. The CDR3 runs to 11 residues. The CDR3 sequence: CASSGDREQFF. In DNA form, the CDR3 reads TGTGCCAGCAGCGGGGACAGGGAGCAGTTCTTC.

The chain recombines TRBV19 with TRBJ2-1, with TRBD2 as a possible D gene (6 bases). TRBJ2-7 matches the DNA end more closely, so the J call is doubtful. The germline V gene encodes CDR1 LNHDA and CDR2 SQIVND (reference sequence). There are 13 residues in the CDR3. The chain's CDR3 is CASSIAGAYEQYF. CDR3 bases: TGTGCCAGTAGTATAGCGGGAGCCTACGAGCAGTACTTC.

This clonotype turned up a few times. The chain combines TRBV12-3 or TRBV12-4 with TRBJ1-2; TRBD1 matches at 7 bases. The junction had 11 bases not matched to a gene; V was cut back by 4 bases and J by 3 bases. This CDR3 is 16 amino acids long. CDR3 sequence (DNA): TGTGCCAGCAGTTCGGCCTCCGACAGGGAGCACTATGGCTACACCTTC. Its protein is CASSSASDREHYGYTF.

The chain joins TRBV25-1 to TRBJ1-1; D unresolved. Trimming took off 8 bases at V and 0 bases at J, with 10 bases between the two ends. The length of the CDR3 is 13 residues. CDR1 and CDR2 (germline): MGHDK, SYGVNS. CDR3 DNA sequence: TGTGCCAGCGGACCCTTTATGAACACTGAAGCTTTCTTT. It yields the protein CASGPFMNTEAFF.

The rearrangement uses TRBV4-3 and TRBJ2-1; 8 nucleotides agree with TRBD2. Losses at the gene ends were 3 bases for V and 0 bases for J; bases not matched to a gene: 16. This CDR3 is built from 20 residues. The V gene's germline CDR1 is LGHNA and CDR2 YSLEER. The CDR3 is CASSHSGREESSSSYNEQFF. The CDR3 nucleotides read TGCGCCAGCAGCCACTCGGGGCGGGAGGAATCCTCGAGCTCCTACAATGAGCAGTTCTTC.

This clonotype was seen a few times. The rearrangement joins TRBV7-6 to TRBJ2-2; D might be TRBD1 (5 bases). The V end lost 10 bases, the J end lost 0 bases, and 15 bases lay between the germline ends. From germline, CDR1 is SGHVS and CDR2 FNYEAQ. The CDR3 consists of 15 residues. As DNA, the CDR3 is TGTGCCATCGCCCGGGCAGGGACGAACACCGGGGAGCTGTTTTTT. It translates to CAIARAGTNTGELFF.